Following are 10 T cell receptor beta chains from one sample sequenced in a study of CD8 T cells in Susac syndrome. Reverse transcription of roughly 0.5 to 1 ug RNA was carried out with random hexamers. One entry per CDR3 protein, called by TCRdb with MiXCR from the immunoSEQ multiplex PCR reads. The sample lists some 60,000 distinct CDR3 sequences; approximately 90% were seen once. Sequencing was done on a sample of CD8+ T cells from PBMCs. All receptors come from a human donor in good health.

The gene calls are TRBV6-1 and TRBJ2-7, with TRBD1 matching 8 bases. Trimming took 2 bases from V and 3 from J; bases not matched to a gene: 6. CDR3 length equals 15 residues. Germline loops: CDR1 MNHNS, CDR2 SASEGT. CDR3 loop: CASSELGQGGYEQYF. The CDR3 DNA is TGTGCCAGCAGTGAATTAGGACAGGGTGGCTACGAGCAGTACTTC.

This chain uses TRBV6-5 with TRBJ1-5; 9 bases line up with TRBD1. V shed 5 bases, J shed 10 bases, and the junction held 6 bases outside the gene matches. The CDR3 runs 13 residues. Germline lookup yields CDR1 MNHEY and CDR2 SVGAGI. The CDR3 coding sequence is TGTGCCAGCAGTCCCCGGGACAGGGAACCCCAGCATTTT. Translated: CASSPRDREPQHF.

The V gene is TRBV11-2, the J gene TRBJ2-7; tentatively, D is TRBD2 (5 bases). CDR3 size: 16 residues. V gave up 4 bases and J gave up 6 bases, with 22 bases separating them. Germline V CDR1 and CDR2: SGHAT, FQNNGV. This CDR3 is CASSYGVGSSSGEQYF. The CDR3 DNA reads TGTGCCAGCAGCTACGGCGTGGGAAGCTCCAGCGGCGAGCAGTACTTC.

The chain's CDR3 is CASSQEGGRLNTEAFF. The CDR3 DNA sequence: TGTGCCAGCAGCCAAGAAGGGGGCAGACTTAACACTGAAGCTTTCTTT. This sequence joins TRBV3-1 and TRBJ1-1, with 7 bases fitting TRBD1. CDR1 and CDR2 (germline): LGHDT, YNNKEL (reference sequence). This CDR3 is built from 16 residues. The V and J ends lost 0 bases and 2 bases, in that order; junction bases with no gene match: 6.

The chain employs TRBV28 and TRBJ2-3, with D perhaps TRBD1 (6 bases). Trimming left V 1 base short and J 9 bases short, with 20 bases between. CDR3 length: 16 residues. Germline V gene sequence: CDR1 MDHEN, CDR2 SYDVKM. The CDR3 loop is CASSLYAGEWVRTQYF. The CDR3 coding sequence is TGTGCCAGCAGTTTATATGCAGGGGAGTGGGTGAGAACGCAGTATTTT.

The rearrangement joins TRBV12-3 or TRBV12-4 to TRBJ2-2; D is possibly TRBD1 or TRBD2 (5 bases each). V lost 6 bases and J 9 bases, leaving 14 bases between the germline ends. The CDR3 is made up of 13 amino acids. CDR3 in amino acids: CASSRGEFRELFF. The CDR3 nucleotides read TGTGCCAGCAGCCGGGGCGAGTTCAGGGAGCTGTTTTTT.

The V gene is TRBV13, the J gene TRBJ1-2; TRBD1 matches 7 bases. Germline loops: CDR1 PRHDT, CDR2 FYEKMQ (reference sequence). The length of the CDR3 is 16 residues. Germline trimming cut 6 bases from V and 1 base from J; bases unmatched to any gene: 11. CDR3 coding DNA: TGTGCCAGCAGTTTCAGGGACAGCGATTTTAACTATGGCTACACCTTC. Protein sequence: CASSFRDSDFNYGYTF. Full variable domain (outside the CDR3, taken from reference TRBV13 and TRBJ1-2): AAGVIQSPRHLIKEKRETATLKCYPIPRHDTVYWYQQGPGQDPQFLISFYEKMQSDKGSIPDRFSAQQFSDYHSELNMSSLELGDSALYFCASSFRDSDFNYGYTFGSGTRLTVV.

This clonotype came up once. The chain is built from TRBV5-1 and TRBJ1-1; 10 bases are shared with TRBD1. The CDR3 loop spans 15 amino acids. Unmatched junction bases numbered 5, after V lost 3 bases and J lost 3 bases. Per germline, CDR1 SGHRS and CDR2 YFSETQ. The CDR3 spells CASSSRTGGYTEAFF. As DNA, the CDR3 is TGCGCCAGCAGCTCCCGGACAGGGGGGTACACTGAAGCTTTCTTT.

The CDR3 nucleotides are TGTGCCAGCAGCGGATGGACAGTCAGCTCCTACGAGCAGTACTTC. Protein: CASSGWTVSSYEQYF. The chain employs TRBV5-5 and TRBJ2-7, with a tentative D call TRBD1 (6 bases). The V end lost 4 bases, the J end lost 0 bases, and 14 bases lay between the germline ends. This CDR3 is 15 amino acids long. The germline V gene has CDR1 SGHKS and CDR2 YYEKEE (reference sequence).

CDR3 sequence (DNA): TGTGCCAGTAGTAGCTATAATCAGCCCCAGCATTTT. As protein: CASSSYNQPQHF. This chain connects TRBV19 to TRBJ1-5; D not resolved. This CDR3 spans 12 amino acids. V lost 4 bases and J lost 4, with 5 bases in between. Germline V gene sequence: CDR1 LNHDA, CDR2 SQIVND (reference sequence).